Sequencing of this T cell receptor (beta chain) was carried out in a study of shared clonotypes between healthy human individuals (TCRdb year 2020). Background on the whole study: Three men and a couple of women, aged 18 to 49 years, made up the cohort. For each donor, CD4 naive and CD4 memory were each run on three plates, CD8 naive on two plates, and CD8 memory on one plate. To estimate repertoire size and how much clonotype sharing occurs between individuals, the study deeply sequenced the blood TCR repertoires of 4 to 6 healthy adults. Libraries were prepared and TCR repertoires were sequenced by different laboratories using diverse techniques, in order to increase sequencing depth and limit assay-specific biases. Each donor's leukapheresis produced roughly between roughly 0.85 and 10 billion PBMCs.

Counted from cysteine to phenylalanine, this CDR3 has 11 amino acids. CDR3 DNA only is kept here, 33 bases in frame from base 1. From the germline V gene, CDR1 is SGHTA and CDR2 is FQGNSA. A note on this clone: It lacks a known antigen. A junction boundary mismatches the germline segment, possibly from a read error.

On the study overall, not on this receptor specifically: The genetic and exposure-history diversity represented was limited by the small number of donors. Only blood was sampled, and tissue TCR repertoires likely differ from those in blood. Pairwise subsampling indicated that sequencing depth was expected to affect the degree of clonotype sharing among donors. Sharing across four donors was observed for around 4.8% of naive CD4, 3.5% of naive CD8, 2% to 2.5% of memory CD4, and over 0.3% of memory CD8 clonotypes. Naive subsets generally had larger estimated clonotype richness than memory subsets did. Incomplete sequencing was indicated by rarefaction of sorted-subset datasets, despite the large sequencing depth. Clonotypes shared by all four sorted-subset donors showed higher generation probabilities than non-shared clonotypes.

TCR CDR3 regions were amplified from genomic DNA by multiplex PCR using the deep immunoSEQ assay. Genomic DNA extracted from each cell subset was distributed evenly over all wells of several immunoSEQ 96-well plates, and each plate served as one replicate. Each replicate PCR for sorted subsets received about 220 ng genomic DNA, equal to about 30,000 T cell genomes. Purified libraries were quantified with a Qubit 3.0 fluorometer, sized on a Bioanalyzer 2100, and re-quantified with the KAPA Library Quantification kit. Every immunoSEQ 96-well plate was sequenced on a separate single-read 150-cycle Illumina NextSeq 550 flow cell. The original methods were these. Because the immunoSEQ output held only junctional sequences and lacked quality scores, the filtering could not match the filtering applied to full-length reads. Sequences were annotated with PyIR, a Python wrapper for IgBLAST v1.9, and V/J genes and CDR3 were assigned using IMGT germline references. Reads were filtered out if the reads had weak V/J assignments (E-value above 1e-6), no CDR3, stop codons, out-of-frame junctions, or ambiguous translated residues. V3J clonotypes were defined by identical inferred V gene, J gene, and CDR3 amino acid sequence. To compute the percentage overlap between repertoires, the number of shared unique clonotypes was divided by the size of the smaller repertoire. Repertoire richness was assessed with RTK rarefaction, the Chao1 estimator, and Recon v2.1 estimates of unobserved clonotypes. OLGA was used to compute generation probabilities for all TCRbeta clonotypes that the gDNA method yielded from a few donors. TCRdb stores this immuneACCESS table with in-frame sequences only. Part of the clones is absent; in the studies checked, under half of the shortfall reflects unresolved V genes, and no reason is known for the rest. From that table come the V and J calls and clone size; the DNA was used to work out D and trimming. This sample lists some 980,000 clones; around 80% were detected once. In total, the top ten clones hold over 1.3% of the sample.

The donors were healthy, HIV-negative adults with no recently reported acute infections or vaccinations. Only Caucasian adults living in Nashville, Tennessee, USA were represented among the donors. CD4+ T cells were enriched by magnetic negative selection; naive cells were then positively selected on CD45RA, and the negative fraction formed the memory subset. Blood was collected by leukapheresis, and PBMCs were isolated by Ficoll-Histopaque density gradient centrifugation and then cryopreserved in liquid nitrogen vapor phase. Analytical flow cytometry was used to check the purity and quantity of each magnetically sorted T cell population. Each sorted fraction had its genomic DNA isolated and then quantified by UV absorbance on a Nanodrop 2000c.

The sequenced sample consisted of memory CD4+ T cells sorted from blood. Reading the label with the study, this specimen's cell subset or site is: CD45RA-negative fraction. The receptor chain draws on TRBV7-2 and TRBJ2-7; the D gene is perhaps TRBD1 or TRBD2, each of them matching over 5 bases. The receptor was derived from a man younger than 30 in good health. The CDR3 loop reads CASSIRDVLTF. The bases read TGTGCCAGCAGCATCCGGGACGTACTAACCTTC.